What follows are 9 T cell receptor beta chains derived from one specimen sequenced in a study of blood T cell repertoires in COVID-19 (dated by TCRdb to about 2020). Library method: the immunoSEQ multiplex PCR assay. Sourced from immuneACCESS, this table was stored by TCRdb with only in-frame sequences that have V and J called. A share of the clones is absent; for the studies checked, an unresolved V gene accounts for under half, and the remainder has no known explanation. The sample includes roughly 300,000 clones, with about 89% observed a single time. Of the sample, approximately 5.3% falls within the top ten clones. Sequencing input: PBMCs or T cells enriched from blood (not recorded which). The receptors here all came from a woman between 25 and 40 years old who had recovered from COVID-19.

This chain uses TRBV10-2 with TRBJ2-3; tentative D call: TRBD2 (5 bases). This CDR3 spans 15 amino acids. Germline CDR1 WSHSY, CDR2 SAAADI. Between the trimmed V and J ends, which lost 6 bases and 5 bases, there was a span of 18 bases. This CDR3 reads CASSPSSGPGDTQYF. In DNA, the CDR3 is TGCGCCAGCAGCCCCTCGAGCGGCCCAGGAGATACGCAGTATTTT.

The chain recombines TRBV15 with TRBJ1-1; 7 bases match TRBD1. The CDR3 runs to 15 residues. The germline V gene encodes CDR1 LNHNV and CDR2 YYDKDF (reference sequence). V shed 0 bases and J 5 bases; nucleotides not matched to a gene: 6. The CDR3 sequence is CATSRDPQGSTEAFF. The CDR3 coding sequence is TGTGCCACCAGCAGAGACCCACAGGGGAGTACTGAAGCTTTCTTT. Full variable domain (rest looked up from reference TRBV15 and TRBJ1-1): DAMVIQNPRYQVTQFGKPVTLSCSQTLNHNVMYWYQQKSSQAPKLLFHYYDKDFNNEADTPDNFQSRRPNTSFCFLDIRSPGLGDTAMYLCATSRDPQGSTEAFFGQGTRLTVV.

This chain connects TRBV24-1 to TRBJ1-5, with 8 bases lining up with TRBD1. V shed 3 bases, J shed 5 bases, and the junction held 8 bases outside the gene matches. The CDR3 length is 16 residues. CDR1 and CDR2 (germline): KGHDR, SFDVKD. The CDR3 here is CATSDQGGQAHQPQHF. CDR3 DNA sequence: TGTGCCACCAGTGATCAGGGGGGACAGGCCCATCAGCCCCAGCATTTT.

The chain has TRBV3-1 (or the pseudogene TRBV3-2) and TRBJ1-4, with D unresolved. Trimming cost V 0 bases and J 4 bases, with 21 bases left between them. Germline CDR1 is LGHDT and CDR2 is YNNKEL (reference sequence). CDR3 size: 19 residues. The CDR3 loop is CASSQDRDPTREHNEKLFF. CDR3 DNA sequence: TGTGCCAGCAGCCAAGACCGGGATCCCACACGAGAACATAATGAAAAACTGTTTTTT.

The gene calls are TRBV4-1 and TRBJ1-5, with TRBD1 identical over 9 bases. V was pared by 4 bases and J by 7 bases, with 11 bases of the junction left unmatched. There are 16 residues in the CDR3. CDR1 is MGHRA, CDR2 YSYEKL, per germline. The CDR3 DNA sequence: TGCGCCAGCAGCCTAGAGGGGACAGGGATGGACCAGCCCCAGCATTTT. Its protein product is CASSLEGTGMDQPQHF.

The genes are TRBV28 and TRBJ2-1, with 7 bases fitting TRBD1. This CDR3 has 11 residues. The junction had 6 bases not matched to a gene; V was cut back by 4 bases and J by 15 bases. Germline CDR1 and CDR2: MDHEN and SYDVKM. CDR3 sequence (DNA): TGTGCCAGCAGTTCTGACAGGGCGCCGTTCTTC. Protein: CASSSDRAPFF.

The chain couples TRBV6-1 to TRBJ1-1; D is possibly TRBD1 (5 bases). Trimming took 3 bases from V and 1 from J, leaving 9 bases between them. This CDR3 region has 14 residues. In germline, CDR1 is MNHNS, CDR2 SASEGT. The CDR3 nucleotides are TGTGCCAGCAGTGATGTGGGGGGGAACACTGAAGCTTTCTTT. The encoded protein is CASSDVGGNTEAFF.

V usage is TRBV21-1 and J usage is TRBJ1-1; TRBD1, as called in the table, went unchecked against the DNA. TRBV21-1 is listed as a pseudogene. This CDR3 has 14 amino acids. CDR3 nucleotide sequence: TGTGCCAGCACCAAAGGGCGGCCAGGGAACGAAGCTTTCTTT. It is translated as CASTKGRPGNEAFF.

The chain joins TRBV6-4 to TRBJ1-5; D is possibly TRBD1 (5 bases). Germline V gene sequence: CDR1 MRHNA, CDR2 SNTAGT. The CDR3 consists of 16 residues. V lost 0 bases and J lost 0, with 9 bases in between. The DNA for the CDR3 is TGTGCCAGCAGTGACTCGGGGCGTGATAGCAATCAGCCCCAGCATTTT. Its protein product is CASSDSGRDSNQPQHF.